This TCR beta chain was found in a study of CD8+ T cells in alopecia areata. Study-wide findings and caveats: In scalp samples, resident alphabeta T cells of normal skin are also sequenced. Alopecia totalis/universalis scalp especially showed more expanded CD8+ clones than normal scalp.

This clone has just a few counts. Its antigen remains unidentified. Germline trimming cut 2 bases from V and 7 bases from J; bases unmatched to any gene: 9. The CDR3 has 15 amino acids. Germline loops: CDR1 MGHDK, CDR2 SYGVNS. Reverse transcribed after extraction, RNA yielded cDNA as the sequencing template. Repertoires were generated with immunoSEQ multiplex PCR, while TCRdb's copy carries only in-frame clones and drops some. The sample carries about 120,000 clones, 55% to 65% recorded once. The source material was CD4+ T cells sorted from blood. This TCR came from a human donor in good health. The J gene is TRBJ2-5, the V gene TRBV25-1; 8 bases match TRBD2. CDR3 amino acids: CASSEISGGPGTQYF. The CDR3 DNA reads TGTGCCAGCAGTGAAATCAGCGGGGGACCCGGGACCCAGTACTTC.